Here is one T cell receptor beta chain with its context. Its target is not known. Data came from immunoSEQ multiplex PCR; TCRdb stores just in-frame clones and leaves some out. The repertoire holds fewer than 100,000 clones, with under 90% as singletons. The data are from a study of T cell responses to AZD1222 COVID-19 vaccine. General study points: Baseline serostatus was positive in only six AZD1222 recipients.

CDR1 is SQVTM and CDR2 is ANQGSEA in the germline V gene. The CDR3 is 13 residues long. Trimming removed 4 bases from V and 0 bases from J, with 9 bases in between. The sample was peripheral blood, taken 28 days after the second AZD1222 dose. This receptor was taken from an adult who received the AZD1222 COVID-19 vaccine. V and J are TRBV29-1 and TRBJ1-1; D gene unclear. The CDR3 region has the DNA TGCAGCGTTGGCGGGATCATGAACACTGAAGCTTTCTTT. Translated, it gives CSVGGIMNTEAFF.